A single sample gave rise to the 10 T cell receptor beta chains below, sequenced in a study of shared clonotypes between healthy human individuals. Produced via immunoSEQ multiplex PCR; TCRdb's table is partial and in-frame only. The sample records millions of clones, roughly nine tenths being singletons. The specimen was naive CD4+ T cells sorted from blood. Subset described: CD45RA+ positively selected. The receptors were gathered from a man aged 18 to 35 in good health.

CDR3 nucleotides: TGCGCCAGCACCCTCGGACTAGCTCACCAAGAGACCCAGTACTTC. The encoded protein is CASTLGLAHQETQYF. This chain connects TRBV5-1 to TRBJ2-5, with 8 bases matching TRBD2. Germline CDR1 SGHRS, CDR2 YFSETQ. V shed 6 bases and J 0 bases; nucleotides not matched to a gene: 7. This CDR3 has 15 residues.

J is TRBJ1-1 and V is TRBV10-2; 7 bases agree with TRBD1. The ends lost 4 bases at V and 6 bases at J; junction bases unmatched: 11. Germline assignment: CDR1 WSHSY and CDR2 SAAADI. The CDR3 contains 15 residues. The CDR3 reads CASSAVAGGLAEAFF. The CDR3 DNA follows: TGCGCCAGCAGTGCGGTCGCAGGGGGGTTAGCTGAAGCTTTCTTT.

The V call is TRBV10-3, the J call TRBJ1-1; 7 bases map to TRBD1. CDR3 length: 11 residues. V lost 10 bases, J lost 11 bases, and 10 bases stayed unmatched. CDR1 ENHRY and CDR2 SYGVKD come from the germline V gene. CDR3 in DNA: TGTGCCAGCGGACAGGATTTAAGGGCTTTCTTT. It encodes CASGQDLRAFF.

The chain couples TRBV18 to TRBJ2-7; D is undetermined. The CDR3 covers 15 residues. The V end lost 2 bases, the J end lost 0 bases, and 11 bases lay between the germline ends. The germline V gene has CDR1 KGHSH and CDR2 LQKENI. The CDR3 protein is CASSPREQSSYEQYF. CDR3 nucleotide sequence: TGTGCCAGCTCACCAAGAGAACAGAGCTCCTACGAGCAGTACTTC.

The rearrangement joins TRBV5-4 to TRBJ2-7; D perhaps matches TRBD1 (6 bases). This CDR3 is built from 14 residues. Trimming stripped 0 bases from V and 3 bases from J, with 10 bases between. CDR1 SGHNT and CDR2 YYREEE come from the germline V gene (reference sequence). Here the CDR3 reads CASSLGQVNYEQYF. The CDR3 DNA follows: TGTGCCAGCAGCTTGGGACAGGTTAACTACGAGCAGTACTTC.

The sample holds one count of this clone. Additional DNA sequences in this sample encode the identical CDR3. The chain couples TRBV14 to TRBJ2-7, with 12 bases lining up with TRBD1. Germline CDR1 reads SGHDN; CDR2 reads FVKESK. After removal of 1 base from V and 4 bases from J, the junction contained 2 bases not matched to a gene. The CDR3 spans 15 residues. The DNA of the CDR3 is TGTGCCAGCAGCCAAGGGGGACAGGGGGCTTACGAGCAGTACTTC. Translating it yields CASSQGGQGAYEQYF.

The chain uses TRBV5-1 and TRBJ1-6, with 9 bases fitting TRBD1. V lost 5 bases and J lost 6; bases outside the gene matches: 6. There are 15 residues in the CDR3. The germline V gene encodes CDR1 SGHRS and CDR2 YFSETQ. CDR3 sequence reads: CASSHDRGSNSPLHF. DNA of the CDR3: TGCGCCAGCAGTCATGACAGGGGGAGTAATTCACCCCTCCACTTT.

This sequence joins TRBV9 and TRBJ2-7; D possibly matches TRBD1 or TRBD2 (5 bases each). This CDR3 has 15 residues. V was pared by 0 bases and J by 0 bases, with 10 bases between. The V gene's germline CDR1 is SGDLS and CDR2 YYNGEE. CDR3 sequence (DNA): TGTGCCAGCAGCGTAGAGTGGGGGAGCTCCTACGAGCAGTACTTC. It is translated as CASSVEWGSSYEQYF.

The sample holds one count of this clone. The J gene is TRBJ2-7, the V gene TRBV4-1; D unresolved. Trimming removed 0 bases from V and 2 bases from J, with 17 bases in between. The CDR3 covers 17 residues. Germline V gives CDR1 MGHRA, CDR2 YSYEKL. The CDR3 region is CASSQDPPEAVTYEQYF. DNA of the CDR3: TGCGCCAGCAGCCAAGATCCTCCCGAGGCAGTGACCTACGAGCAGTACTTC.

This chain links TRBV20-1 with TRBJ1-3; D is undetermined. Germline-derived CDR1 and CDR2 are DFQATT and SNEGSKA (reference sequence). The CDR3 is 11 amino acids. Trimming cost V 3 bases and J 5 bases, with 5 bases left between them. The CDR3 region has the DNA TGCAGTGCTAGGTCAAGAAACACCATATATTTT. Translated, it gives CSARSRNTIYF.